A single sample is the source of the 12 T cell receptor beta chains below, sequenced in a study of cytomegalovirus exposure and HLA in healthy donors. The PCR used 60 Vbeta and 13 Jbeta primers. Produced via immunoSEQ multiplex PCR; TCRdb's table is partial and in-frame only. This sample has around 150,000 clones, with nearly 85% found just once. The sequencing input was PBMCs. The receptor source for this set is a male donor in good health and CMV-seronegative.

The genes are TRBV4-2 and TRBJ1-2; D uncertain. The germline gives CDR1 LGHNA, CDR2 YNFKEQ. The CDR3 totals 15 residues. V lost 4 bases, J lost 1 base, and 13 bases lay in between. In nucleotides, the CDR3 is TGTGCCAGCAGCCGGGAGGACGGACTTAACTATGGCTACACCTTC. It is translated as CASSREDGLNYGYTF.

The genes are TRBV4-1 and TRBJ2-7; TRBD1 might be the D (5 bases). V shed 2 bases and J shed 4 bases, with 6 bases lying between them. Germline V lookup: CDR1 MGHRA, CDR2 YSYEKL. The CDR3 consists of 12 residues. CDR3 sequence (DNA): TGCGCCAGCAGCCAACAGGGTTACGAGCAGTACTTC. As protein: CASSQQGYEQYF.

This chain uses TRBV5-8 with TRBJ1-1; tentatively, D is TRBD1 (6 bases). The germline V gene has CDR1 SGHTS and CDR2 YDEGEE. The ends were cut back, 3 bases at V and 1 base at J, with 10 bases in the middle. The CDR3 covers 14 residues. The chain's CDR3 is CASSSPGENTEAFF. The CDR3, as DNA: TGTGCCAGCAGCTCACCAGGGGAGAACACTGAAGCTTTCTTT.

The J gene is TRBJ2-5, the V gene TRBV2; 8 nucleotides line up with TRBD1. The length of the CDR3 is 15 residues. The J segment lost 5 bases and the V segment lost 6 bases, leaving 11 bases of the junction unmatched. Germline V gives CDR1 SNHLY, CDR2 FYNNEI. The CDR3 loop is CASSQRTGSGETQYF. CDR3 in DNA: TGTGCCAGCAGCCAAAGGACAGGGTCGGGCGAGACCCAGTACTTC.

V gene TRBV4-3 combines with J gene TRBJ2-1, with 8 bases matching TRBD2. The CDR3 runs 17 residues. The trim removed 0 bases at V and 7 bases at J, leaving 11 bases unmatched. Germline CDR1 LGHNA, CDR2 YSLEER. The CDR3 sequence is CASSQDRRNGRANEQFF. The CDR3 coding sequence is TGCGCCAGCAGCCAAGATAGACGGAACGGGAGGGCGAATGAGCAGTTCTTC.

The chain joins TRBV29-1 to TRBJ2-7, with TRBD1 matching 9 bases. In germline, CDR1 is SQVTM, CDR2 ANQGSEA. V gave up 5 bases and J gave up 6 bases; unmatched junction bases: 11. The CDR3 contains 14 residues. The CDR3 nucleotides read TGCAGCGTTTTAATAAGGGACAGGGACTCCGAGCAGTACTTC. Translation: CSVLIRDRDSEQYF.

J is TRBJ1-1 and V is TRBV5-1; unclear D gene. In germline, CDR1 is SGHRS, CDR2 YFSETQ. V was cut by 0 bases and J by 11 bases, with 23 bases left in between. The CDR3 sequence is 16 residues long. The CDR3 DNA reads TGCGCCAGCAGCTTGGCCTCGCTGGGCCCCCTCACCCGGGCTTTCTTT. This codes for CASSLASLGPLTRAFF.

This clone was recorded a few times. V is TRBV28 and J is TRBJ2-7; TRBD2 matches 8 bases. CDR1 is MDHEN and CDR2 is SYDVKM in the germline V gene. The CDR3 is 14 amino acids. Trimming cost V 1 base and J 2 bases; bases outside gene matches: 1. CDR3 coding DNA: TGTGCCAGCAGTTTATTGGGACTAGCCTACGAGCAGTACTTC. It yields the protein CASSLLGLAYEQYF. Combining the CDR3 with reference TRBV28 and TRBJ2-7 gives the whole variable domain DVKVTQSSRYLVKRTGEKVFLECVQDMDHENMFWYRQDPGLGLRLIYFSYDVKMKEKGDIPEGYSVSREKKERFSLILESASTNQTSMYLCASSLLGLAYEQYFGPGTRLTVT.

This clone appeared once. This chain connects TRBV6-6 to TRBJ1-5; TRBD1 agrees at 8 bases. This CDR3 has 15 residues. After removal of 7 bases from V and 3 bases from J, the junction contained 8 bases not matched to a gene. Germline CDR1 and CDR2: MNHNY and SVGAGI (reference sequence). The CDR3 coding sequence is TGTGCCAGCATTTCGGCAGGGGGCATCAATCAGCCCCAGCATTTT. As protein: CASISAGGINQPQHF.

This sequence joins TRBV6-5 and TRBJ2-3, with TRBD2 matching over 7 bases. This CDR3 region has 14 residues. In germline, CDR1 is MNHEY, CDR2 SVGAGI. Losses at the gene ends were 2 bases for V and 2 bases for J; bases not matched to a gene: 1. The CDR3 sequence is CASSYGRATDTQYF. The CDR3 DNA sequence: TGTGCCAGCAGTTACGGGAGGGCCACAGATACGCAGTATTTT.

V is TRBV6-4 and J is TRBJ2-5, with a weak D call TRBD2 (5 bases). Germline V CDR1 and CDR2: MRHNA, SNTAGT. The CDR3 has 18 amino acids. V was cut by 0 bases and J by 3 bases, with 20 bases left in between. CDR3 sequence reads: CASSDSPGSVGNEETQYF. CDR3 DNA: TGTGCCAGCAGTGACTCCCCGGGTAGCGTGGGAAATGAAGAGACCCAGTACTTC.

This clone was observed a single time. The CDR3 loop reads CASSPGTHSTDTQYF. CDR3 sequence (DNA): TGTGCCAGCAGTCCCGGGACACATAGCACAGATACGCAGTATTTT. The chain is built from TRBV27 and TRBJ2-3; TRBD1 is a possible D gene (6 bases). Looked up from germline, CDR1 is MNHEY and CDR2 is SMNVEV (reference sequence). The germline V and J ends were trimmed by 5 bases and 0 bases, with 12 bases remaining between them. CDR3 length: 15 residues.